A selection of T cell receptor beta chains follows, all from one sample in a study of CD8 T cells in ankylosing spondylitis. MiXCR, run by TCRdb on the 5' RACE reads, gives a single entry per CDR3 protein. This table has 110,000 to 150,000 distinct CDR3 sequences, roughly 8.3% appearing once. The sequenced material came from synovial fluid, either unsorted or a sorted T cell fraction (not recorded which). Receptors were obtained from a male donor with ankylosing spondylitis. The CDR3 runs from the conserved cysteine through the conserved F or W. Each record gives: CDR3 length, J gene, D gene, clone size, V gene, CDR3 DNA, CDR3 protein. D genes are given only for firm matches. Clone size appears in some rows only: once, few, many, or a class for an expanded clone.

15,TRBJ2-1,TRBD2,NA,TRBV27,TGTGCCAGCAGTTTAGCGGGAGTTACGTACAATGAGCAGTTCTTC,CASSLAGVTYNEQFF
14,TRBJ2-7,NA,NA,TRBV28,TGTGCCAGCAGGGGAGACTCGTTCCAGAGCGAGCAGTACTTC,CASRGDSFQSEQYF
14,TRBJ2-1,NA,many,TRBV5-1,TGCGCCAGCAGCTTGGCGACCGGGAGCGGGGAGCAGTTCTTC,CASSLATGSGEQFF
16,TRBJ2-1,NA,many,TRBV5-1,TGCGCCAGCAGCCTTCACTCCGGGACACATTACAATGAGCAGTTCTTC,CASSLHSGTHYNEQFF
15,TRBJ1-1,NA,many,TRBV9,TGTGCCAGCAGCGCTTCGGGACACCCGAACACTGAAGCTTTCTTT,CASSASGHPNTEAFF
13,TRBJ1-5,NA,NA,TRBV30,TGTGCCTGGAGCCACAGGGAACGTCAGCCCCAGCATTTT,CAWSHRERQPQHF
15,TRBJ2-1,TRBD1,NA,TRBV28,TGTGCCAGCAGTTTATTCGGGACAGGAAAGAATGAGCAGTTCTTC,CASSLFGTGKNEQFF
18,TRBJ2-1,TRBD2,many,TRBV20-1,TGCAGTGCTAGACCGTACTATCAGGGACTAGTCCTATCCAATGAGCAGTTCTTC,CSARPYYQGLVLSNEQFF
14,TRBJ2-5,NA,NA,TRBV20-1,TGCAGTGCCTGGCTGCGGGAAGCCGGGAAGACCCAGTACTTC,CSAWLREAGKTQYF
14,TRBJ2-1,NA,many,TRBV7-2,TGTGCCAGCAGCTTAGATTTTAAGGGTAGCGAGCAGTTCTTC,CASSLDFKGSEQFF
15,TRBJ2-2,NA,few,TRBV7-2,TGTGCCAGCAGTCCGGGACGGGCGAACACCGGGGAGCTGTTTTTT,CASSPGRANTGELFF
13,TRBJ2-5,NA,many,TRBV6-6,TGTGCCAGCAGGCTCACAGGGAGAGAGACCCAGTACTTC,CASRLTGRETQYF
12,TRBJ2-7,NA,many,TRBV25-1,TGTGCCAGCAGCAGGGTGGGGTACGAGCAGTACTTC,CASSRVGYEQYF
12,TRBJ1-1,NA,many,TRBV20-1,TGCAGTGTCCCAGGAGATGCCGGGGAAGCTTTCTTT,CSVPGDAGEAFF
15,TRBJ1-1,NA,medium-sized,TRBV5-1,TGCGCCAGCAGCTTGGCCCCAGGGAGTAAGACTGAAGCTTTCTTT,CASSLAPGSKTEAFF
15,TRBJ2-1,NA,NA,TRBV5-1,TGCGCCAGCAGCACCGGGATTCACCCCGGAGATGAGCAGTTCTTC,CASSTGIHPGDEQFF
13,TRBJ2-2,NA,many,TRBV6-6,TGTGCCATATTGACAGGGAACACCGGGGAGCTGTTTTTT,CAILTGNTGELFF
16,TRBJ2-1,NA,few,TRBV27,TGTGCCAGCAGTTTACCCCCTCTAGCGCGAGGTGGTGAGCAGTTCTTC,CASSLPPLARGGEQFF
13,TRBJ1-3,NA,many,TRBV7-2,TGTGCCAGCAGCCCCGCTAATAGAAACACCATATATTTT,CASSPANRNTIYF
15,TRBJ2-1,NA,many,TRBV5-1,TGCGCCAGCTCCTCGGGGGACTGGGATTTCAATGAGCAGTTCTTC,CASSSGDWDFNEQFF
14,TRBJ2-7,NA,NA,TRBV6-1,TGTGCCAGCAGAACACGTTATAGCTCCTACGAGCAGTACTTC,CASRTRYSSYEQYF
16,TRBJ2-1,NA,many,TRBV7-2,TGTGCCAGCGGCCCCCCCGCCGGCAGCTCCTACAATGAGCAGTTCTTC,CASGPPAGSSYNEQFF
16,TRBJ2-7,TRBD2,few,TRBV7-2,TGTGCCAGCAGCCCCGGGGGAGCCGGGGGGGCCTACGAGCAGTACTTC,CASSPGGAGGAYEQYF
16,TRBJ2-1,TRBD2,few,TRBV12-3/TRBV12-4,TGTGCCAGCAGTTTTAGGTCAGCGGGAGTTGGGAATGAGCAGTTCTTC,CASSFRSAGVGNEQFF
12,TRBJ1-5,NA,medium-sized,TRBV12-3/TRBV12-4,TGTGCCAGCAGCTCGACCCCCCCGTTCCAGCATTTT,CASSSTPPFQHF
11,TRBJ2-1,NA,medium-sized,TRBV20-1,TGCAGTGCTAGAGCGGGCAGTGAGCAGTTCTTC,CSARAGSEQFF
13,TRBJ1-6,TRBD1,many,TRBV28,TGTGCCAGCAGCCCGACAGGGATGCCACCCCTCCACTTT,CASSPTGMPPLHF
14,TRBJ2-5,NA,few,TRBV19,TGTGCCAGTAGTATAGGGGCAGTCCAAGAGACCCAGTACTTC,CASSIGAVQETQYF
11,TRBJ2-1,NA,NA,TRBV7-9,TGTGCCAGCACCCCGCTCAGGGAGCAGTTCTTC,CASTPLREQFF
14,TRBJ2-5,TRBD2,NA,TRBV6-1,TGTGCCAGCAGTCAGACTAGCGGACAAGAGACCCAGTACTTC,CASSQTSGQETQYF
13,TRBJ1-1,NA,many,TRBV7-9,TGTGCCAGCAGCCTCTTTGGGAACACTGAAGCTTTCTTT,CASSLFGNTEAFF
14,TRBJ1-2,NA,few,TRBV28,TGTGCCAGCAGTTTATCTGCAGGGGTCTATGGCTACACCTTC,CASSLSAGVYGYTF
16,TRBJ2-2,TRBD1,NA,TRBV27,TGTGCCAGCAGTTCCGGACAGGGGATTTTTACCGGGGAGCTGTTTTTT,CASSSGQGIFTGELFF
13,TRBJ1-2,TRBD1,few,TRBV29-1,TGCAGCGTTGGGGACAGTTCACCCTATGGCTACACCTTC,CSVGDSSPYGYTF
15,TRBJ2-2,NA,many,TRBV5-1,TGCGCCAGCAGCTTGGACGGGGAGGCCACCGGGGAGCTGTTTTTT,CASSLDGEATGELFF
15,TRBJ2-7,TRBD2,many,TRBV7-2,TGTGCCAGCAGCTCGACTAGCGGGGACTCCTACGAGCAGTACTTC,CASSSTSGDSYEQYF
15,TRBJ2-6,NA,few,TRBV5-6,TGTGCCAGCAGCTTGGGTCAGTCTGGGGCCAACGTCCTGACTTTC,CASSLGQSGANVLTF
16,TRBJ2-1,NA,NA,TRBV6-1,TGTGCCAGCAGTCAAGAATTACGACTAGTTAACAATGAGCAGTTCTTC,CASSQELRLVNNEQFF
15,TRBJ2-1,TRBD2,few,TRBV5-1,TGCGCCAGCAGCACAACGGGACTAGCGGGTGGTGAGCAGTTCTTC,CASSTTGLAGGEQFF
17,TRBJ2-7,NA,NA,TRBV12-3/TRBV12-4,TGTGCCCTCACCCTTTCGGAACAGCCTGGTTCTTACAACGAGCAGTACTTC,CALTLSEQPGSYNEQYF
14,TRBJ1-5,TRBD1,many,TRBV5-1,TGCGCCAGCCGACAGGGAGATAGCAATCAGCCCCAGCATTTT,CASRQGDSNQPQHF
17,TRBJ2-3,TRBD2,NA,TRBV5-6,TGTGCCAGCAGCCCACCGTACGGGACTAGCGCTTCAGATACGCAGTATTTT,CASSPPYGTSASDTQYF
15,TRBJ2-1,TRBD2,many,TRBV7-2,TGTGCCAGCAGCAAACTAGCGGGAGGGTTGAATGAGCAGTTCTTC,CASSKLAGGLNEQFF
13,TRBJ1-1,NA,few,TRBV4-1,TGCGCCAGCAGCGGGGGGGGGAACACTGAAGCTTTCTTT,CASSGGGNTEAFF
16,TRBJ2-3,TRBD2,many,TRBV5-1,TGCGCCAGCAGCAGAGAACTAGCGGGAGTTCCAGATACGCAGTATTTT,CASSRELAGVPDTQYF
12,TRBJ1-2,NA,few,TRBV6-5,TGTGCCAGCAGTCGAATGGACGATGGCTACACCTTC,CASSRMDDGYTF
13,TRBJ2-7,NA,NA,TRBV2,TGTGCCAGCACCGGACCGGGCCCCTACGAGCAGTACTTC,CASTGPGPYEQYF
13,TRBJ2-3,TRBD2,NA,TRBV2,TGTGCCAGCAGGACTAGCGGCACAGATACGCAGTATTTT,CASRTSGTDTQYF
14,TRBJ2-3,NA,many,TRBV9,TGTGCCAGCAGCGTAGGAAATAGCGGTAGCACGCAGTATTTT,CASSVGNSGSTQYF